This T cell receptor beta chain was captured by sequencing in a study of OX40 agonist ivuxolimab in advanced cancers. Study overall: Those treated in dose escalation had hepatocellular carcinoma, melanoma, renal cell cancer or head and neck cancer. Earlier treatment with anti-PD-1, anti-PD-L1 or anti-CTLA-4 was permitted, and roughly 40% had received some.

Libraries were prepared by immunoSEQ multiplex PCR; TCRdb keeps only in-frame clonotypes and omits some of them. The top ten hold roughly 5.8% of the sample, which has about 77,000 clones, around 87% seen once. With V trimmed by 0 bases and J by 1 base, 9 bases remained unmatched. CDR1 is SGHRS and CDR2 is YFSETQ in the germline V gene. This CDR3 contains 17 residues. Whole-study findings and limits: Within 6 weeks, CD4+ and CD8+ blood T cells expanded clonally at 0.1 to 3.0 mg/kg.

Samples of blood were obtained at baseline, on cycle 4 day 1, and on cycle 7 day 1. On this clone: Its specificity is not known.

The sample consisted of CD4+ or CD8+ T cells sorted from blood, taken in a trial of the OX40 agonist ivuxolimab. The V gene is TRBV5-1, the J gene TRBJ1-1; 7 nucleotides line up with TRBD1. The receptor was isolated from an adult with an advanced solid tumor such as melanoma, head and neck, liver or kidney cancer. The CDR3 coding sequence is TGCGCCAGCAGCTTGGGATTCACAGGGGCAAGGAACACTGAAGCTTTCTTT. This codes for CASSLGFTGARNTEAFF.